The entry below gives a single T cell receptor beta chain sequence along with its context. This clone was counted once. Its antigen is currently not known. Base qualities are not provided; no much larger clone lies one nucleotide away. These data come from a study of shared clonotypes between healthy human individuals (dated by TCRdb to 2018 to 2020). Regarding the research as a whole: Three men and a couple of women, aged 18 to 49 years, made up the cohort. To estimate repertoire size and how much clonotypes are shared between individuals, the study performed deep sequencing of blood TCR repertoires from about 5 healthy adults. Each donor's leukapheresis produced roughly between roughly 0.85 and 10 billion PBMCs. For each donor, CD4 naive and CD4 memory were each run on three plates, CD8 naive on two plates, and CD8 memory on one plate. To increase sequencing depth and limit assay-specific biases, TCR repertoire library preparation and sequencing were carried out by different laboratories using diverse techniques.

General study outcomes and caveats: Pairwise subsampling indicated that sequencing depth was expected to affect the degree of clonotype sharing among donors. Compared with non-shared clonotypes, the clonotypes found in all four sorted-subset donors had higher generation probabilities. Sampling was restricted to blood, and TCR repertoires in tissue are likely to differ from TCR repertoires in blood. Because the study included a small number of donors, the genetic and exposure-history diversity represented was limited. Naive subsets generally had larger estimated clonotype richness than memory subsets. Rarefaction of sorted-subset datasets indicated incomplete sequencing despite the large sequencing depth. When a handful of donors were compared, the shared fraction of clonotypes was around 5% for naive CD4, approximately 3.5% for naive CD8, more than 2% for memory CD4, and 0.4% for memory CD8.

Using the deep immunoSEQ assay, multiplex PCR amplified TCR CDR3 regions from genomic DNA. Extracted genomic DNA from each cell subset was distributed evenly across all wells of several immunoSEQ 96-well plates, and each plate was treated as a replicate. Each replicate PCR for sorted subsets received approximately 220 ng genomic DNA, equal to 28,000 or so T cell genomes. Purified libraries were measured with a Qubit 3.0 fluorometer, size-checked on a Bioanalyzer 2100, and measured again with the KAPA Library Quantification kit. Every immunoSEQ 96-well plate was sequenced on a separate single-read 150-cycle Illumina NextSeq 550 flow cell. The original methods were these. Because the immunoSEQ output included only junctional sequences and no quality scores, the filtering could not be the same as the filtering used for full-length reads. To assign V/J genes and CDR3, sequences were annotated using PyIR, a Python wrapper for IgBLAST v1.9, with IMGT germline references. Reads with weak V/J assignments (E-value above 1e-6), missing CDR3, stop codons, out-of-frame junctions, or ambiguous translated residues were removed. V3J clonotypes were defined as sequences sharing the same inferred V gene, J gene, and CDR3 amino acid sequence. Percentage overlap between repertoires was calculated by dividing the number of shared unique clonotypes by the size of the smaller repertoire. Three approaches were used to assess repertoire richness: RTK rarefaction, the Chao1 estimator, and Recon v2.1 estimates of unobserved clonotypes. OLGA was used to compute generation probabilities for all TCRbeta clonotypes that the gDNA method yielded from a few donors. TCRdb limited this immuneACCESS table to in-frame rearrangements with V and J called. A share of clones is missing; checked studies link under half to unresolved V genes, and the rest is unexplained. V and J calls and clone size are given by that table; D and trimming were obtained from the DNA. Within this sample are about 1 million clones, with roughly 75% of them counted one time only. Of the sample, around 1.4% is held by the ten largest clones.

Donors were healthy HIV-negative adults with no recently reported acute infections or vaccinations. Only Caucasian adults living in Nashville, Tennessee, USA were represented among the donors. CD4+ T cells were enriched through magnetic negative selection, after which naive cells were positively selected on CD45RA and the remaining negative fraction served as the memory subset. After blood collection by leukapheresis, PBMCs were isolated using Ficoll-Histopaque density gradient centrifugation and then cryopreserved in the vapor phase of liquid nitrogen. Analytical flow cytometry was used to check the purity and quantity of every magnetically sorted T cell population. Genomic DNA was isolated from each sorted fraction and quantified by UV absorbance on a Nanodrop 2000c. Looking up the germline V gene yields CDR1 MGHRA and CDR2 YSYEKL. The CDR3 measures 16 amino acids from cysteine to phenylalanine. CDR3 DNA only is kept here, 48 bases in frame from base 1. Trimming removed 1 base from V and 11 bases from J; the gene matches leave 13 bases unexplained.

The sequenced sample was memory CD4+ T cells sorted from blood. Sample cell subset or site, as interpreted from the label and publication: CD45RA-negative fraction. The clonotype originates from a man between 18 and 35 years old in good health. The V and J segments used are TRBV4-1 and TRBJ1-4, with TRBD1 matching 7 junction bases. The CDR3 reads as follows: CASSQAQGGVIGKLFF. The DNA is TGCGCCAGCAGCCAAGCTCAGGGGGGGGTGATCGGGAAACTGTTTTTT.